This T cell receptor beta chain was recovered during a study of shared clonotypes between healthy human individuals. The study, taken as a whole, reports: The rarefaction results pointed to incomplete sorted-subset sequencing despite large depth.

The CD4+ fraction was divided into a CD45RA+ naive subset and a CD45RA-negative memory subset. Every subset's genomic DNA went evenly onto several immunoSEQ plates. The input for sorted-subset replicate PCRs was 200 ng DNA, some 28,000 T cell genomes. Clones were read by immunoSEQ multiplex PCR, and TCRdb kept only the in-frame ones, dropping some. The sample lists some 2,500,000 clones, around 93% seen once, with approximately 0.4% in the top ten. The CDR3 loop spans 14 amino acids. V lost 5 bases and J lost 4; bases outside the gene matches: 5. Germline CDR1 reads LNHDA; CDR2 reads SQIVND (reference sequence). The table lists this clone with a few counts. The antigen is unknown.

The chain is built from TRBV19 and TRBJ1-5; 7 nucleotides align to TRBD1. This TCR was recovered from a young man in good health. Some clones in this sample may be carry-over from other donors' samples. Source material: naive CD4+ T cells from PBMCs. Indicated subset: CD45RA+ positively selected. CDR3 coding DNA: TGTGCCAGTAGTCCCCGGGACAGTAATCAGCCCCAGCATTTT. This encodes CASSPRDSNQPQHF.